This section outlines one T cell receptor beta chain sequence together with its context. The antigen it binds to is not known. Per-nucleotide qualities are absent, and no much larger clonotype sits a single base away. The listed sequencing device is Illumina HiSeq 1500. TCRdb's own reprocessing of the public reads used fastp at Q25 and MiXCR and kept productive beta chains. Entries are consolidated by CDR3 protein sequence, retaining the most common genes and DNA. Recorded for this sample are 500,000 to 600,000 distinct CDR3 sequences; approximately 15% of them occurred a single time. In total, the top ten clones hold 20% to 30% of the sample. The data stem from a study of T cell repertoires in cytomegalovirus infection (dated by TCRdb to between 2018 and 2021). For context, the study as a whole: Donor HLA type was relevant to the analysis, as public TCR beta signatures indicated carriage of CMV infection together with the matching HLA type.

The full study reports these points: In the ex vivo response, HLA-C-restricted CMV-specific TCR beta clonotypes were dominant, and in two of eight donors the single most frequent clonotype came from this HLA-C-restricted group. Cumulative frequency of public TCR beta family members discriminated carriers of CMV infection plus the relevant HLA type in this cohort and an independent approximately 340-donor cohort.

The CDR3 has 14 amino acids, counting the end cysteine and phenylalanine. Of all the DNA, just the CDR3 is kept, 42 bases in frame from base 1. According to the germline V gene, CDR1 reads SGHDT and CDR2 reads YYEEEE. The germline ends are 9 bases apart after V is trimmed by 3 bases and J by 5 bases. The chain was built from TRBV5-6 and TRBJ1-6, with no reliable assignment of the D segment. Sequenced sample: CD8+ T cells from PBMCs. This clonotype originated in a human donor in good health (CMV status not recorded). Some clones in this sample may be carry-over from other donors' samples. The CDR3 here reads CASSSGFDNSPLHF. The DNA sequence is TGTGCCAGCAGCTCGGGATTTGATAATTCACCCCTCCACTTT.